These 8 T cell receptor beta chains were sequenced from one sample in a study of cytomegalovirus exposure and HLA in healthy donors. With 60 Vbeta and 13 Jbeta primers, the PCR was carried out. Profiled with immunoSEQ multiplex PCR; TCRdb holds only in-frame clones, not every one. The sample gives under 200,000 clones, roughly four fifths of which show up once; around 1.5% is in the top ten. Specimen: PBMCs. These receptors all stem from a man between 18 and 35 years old in good health and CMV-seronegative.

The V call is TRBV9, the J call TRBJ2-7; 10 nucleotides align to TRBD2. Germline values: CDR1 SGDLS, CDR2 YYNGEE. The CDR3 contains 15 residues. V dropped 3 bases and J dropped 4; count of bases not matched to a gene: 7. This chain's CDR3 is CASSGSGTSAYEQYF. DNA for the CDR3: TGTGCCAGCAGCGGCTCCGGGACTAGCGCATACGAGCAGTACTTC. The full variable domain, its missing parts supplied by reference TRBV9 and TRBJ2-7, is DSGVTQTPKHLITATGQRVTLRCSPRSGDLSVYWYQQSLDQGLQFLIQYYNGEERAKGNILERFSAQQFPDLHSELNLSSLELGDSALYFCASSGSGTSAYEQYFGPGTRLTVT.

The rearrangement joins TRBV7-9 to TRBJ2-3; 13 positions match TRBD2. The trim removed 5 bases at V and 0 bases at J, leaving 5 bases unmatched. Germline V lookup: CDR1 SEHNR, CDR2 FQNEAQ (reference sequence). CDR3 length equals 17 residues. CDR3 loop: CASSPGTSGASTDTQYF. In nucleotides, the CDR3 is TGTGCCAGCAGCCCTGGGACTAGCGGGGCTAGCACAGATACGCAGTATTTT.

The chain has TRBV6-4 and TRBJ2-3; 11 positions agree with TRBD2. Germline V gene sequence: CDR1 MRHNA, CDR2 SNTAGT. There are 15 residues in the CDR3. Trimming at V came to 10 bases and at J to 5 bases, leaving 11 bases not matched to a gene. The CDR3 nucleotides read TGTGCCAACCCTTCTCCGGGACTAGCGGAAGATACGCAGTATTTT. Translated: CANPSPGLAEDTQYF.

A word on this clone: The sample contains more than one DNA sequence encoding this CDR3. In nucleotides, the CDR3 is TGTGCCAGCAGACAAAGACTAGCGGGTCTCAATGAGCAGTTCTTC. Amino acids: CASRQRLAGLNEQFF. This chain connects TRBV6-5 to TRBJ2-1, with 10 positions matching TRBD2. Trimming at V came to 6 bases and at J to 6 bases, leaving 8 bases not matched to a gene. The CDR3 covers 15 residues. From germline, CDR1 is MNHEY and CDR2 SVGAGI.

This clone has just one count. The CDR3 DNA sequence: TGTGCCAGCAGTTTCATAGGCGGGAACTATGGCTACACCTTC. This translates into CASSFIGGNYGYTF. V and J are TRBV28 and TRBJ1-2, with no clear D. Trimming cost V 3 bases and J 2 bases, with 10 bases left between them. This CDR3 contains 14 residues. Germline V CDR1 and CDR2: MDHEN, SYDVKM.

This clone was seen only a few times. The gene calls are TRBV19 and TRBJ2-3, with 9 bases fitting TRBD2. This CDR3 is built from 16 residues. V shed 0 bases, J shed 4 bases, and the junction held 5 bases outside the gene matches. The germline gives CDR1 LNHDA, CDR2 SQIVND (reference sequence). The CDR3 DNA follows: TGTGCCAGTAGTATAGAACGAGCGGGAGGAGCAGATACGCAGTATTTT. Amino acids: CASSIERAGGADTQYF.

This clone was counted a single time. The V gene is TRBV28, the J gene TRBJ2-7, with 13 nucleotides matching TRBD2. Germline lookup yields CDR1 MDHEN and CDR2 SYDVKM. The CDR3 is made up of 17 amino acids. V shed 5 bases, J shed 2 bases, and the junction held 9 bases outside the gene matches. CDR3 sequence: CASSRGLAGSVAYEQYF. The CDR3 DNA reads as TGTGCCAGCAGTAGGGGACTAGCGGGATCGGTAGCCTACGAGCAGTACTTC.

The chain is built from TRBV19 and TRBJ1-5; D might be TRBD1 (6 bases). V lost 4 bases, J lost 3 bases, and 10 bases lay in between. The CDR3 extends over 14 amino acids. Germline CDR1 and CDR2: LNHDA and SQIVND (reference sequence). The CDR3: CASSNDRINQPQHF. CDR3 in DNA: TGTGCCAGTAGTAACGACAGGATCAATCAGCCCCAGCATTTT. Complete variable domain (other parts from reference TRBV19 and TRBJ1-5): DGGITQSPKYLFRKEGQNVTLSCEQNLNHDAMYWYRQDPGQGLRLIYYSQIVNDFQKGDIAEGYSVSREKKESFPLTVTSAQKNPTAFYLCASSNDRINQPQHFGDGTRLSIL.